Shown below are 12 T cell receptor beta chains from a single sample sequenced in a study of PD-1 blockade in classical Hodgkin lymphoma. Data came from immunoSEQ multiplex PCR; TCRdb stores just in-frame clones and leaves some out. The table shows 12,000 to 15,000 clones, with 91% occurring only once. Regarding time point: newly diagnosed, previously untreated cHL patient sample. Thawed PBMCs were subjected to magnetic negative selection, which yielded isolated CD8+ T cells. The sample was CD8+ T cells from blood. The receptors were sampled from a human donor with classical Hodgkin lymphoma.

CDR3 nucleotides: TGTGCCAGCAGCCGGACTAGCGGGAGAACAGATACGCAGTATTTT. Its translation is CASSRTSGRTDTQYF. The rearrangement joins TRBV7-9 to TRBJ2-3; 13 bases agree with TRBD2. The CDR3 contains 15 residues. Unmatched junction bases numbered 2, after V lost 5 bases and J lost 3 bases. In germline, CDR1 is SEHNR, CDR2 FQNEAQ (reference sequence). Drawing the rest from reference TRBV7-9 and TRBJ2-3, the complete variable domain is DTGVSQNPRHKITKRGQNVTFRCDPISEHNRLYWYRQTLGQGPEFLTYFQNEAQLEKSRLLSDRFSAERPKGSFSTLEIQRTEQGDSAMYLCASSRTSGRTDTQYFGPGTRLTVL.

The chain is built from TRBV27 and TRBJ2-7, with 10 bases identical to TRBD2. Per the germline V gene, CDR1 is MNHEY and CDR2 is SMNVEV (reference sequence). This CDR3 has 16 amino acids. Trimming cost V 4 bases and J 0 bases; bases outside gene matches: 6. The CDR3 nucleotides read TGTGCCAGCAGTTCGACTAGCGGGCTTTTCTCCTACGAGCAGTACTTC. Translation: CASSSTSGLFSYEQYF.

This clone appeared once. This chain links TRBV2 with TRBJ1-4, with a weak D call TRBD1 (5 bases). V lost 8 bases, J lost 6 bases, and 10 bases lay in between. Germline CDR1 is SNHLY and CDR2 is FYNNEI. The CDR3 loop spans 12 amino acids. The CDR3 protein is CASRGRDEKLFF. CDR3 coding DNA: TGTGCCAGCCGGGGGAGGGATGAAAAACTGTTTTTT.

The chain is built from TRBV25-1 and TRBJ1-1; D is unclear. The germline V gene has CDR1 MGHDK and CDR2 SYGVNS. The CDR3 has 15 residues. Trimming took off 4 bases at V and 8 bases at J, with 20 bases between the two ends. CDR3 residues: CASSVGGRGVIEAFF. The CDR3 coding sequence is TGTGCCAGCAGTGTAGGCGGGCGGGGAGTGATAGAAGCTTTCTTT. Together with reference TRBV25-1 and TRBJ1-1, the CDR3 gives the full variable domain: EADIYQTPRYLVIGTGKKITLECSQTMGHDKMYWYQQDPGMELHLIHYSYGVNSTEKGDLSSESTVSRIRTEHFPLTLESARPSHTSQYLCASSVGGRGVIEAFFGQGTRLTVV.

The chain uses TRBV9 and TRBJ1-3; TRBD1 might be the D (6 bases). V dropped 4 bases and J dropped 3 bases, with 17 bases sitting between them. The CDR3 totals 16 residues. CDR1 is SGDLS, CDR2 YYNGEE, per germline. The CDR3 DNA reads TGTGCCAGCAGCTCCCCCCGGGGGCAAGGTGGAAACACCATATATTTT. Its protein product is CASSSPRGQGGNTIYF. Supplemented by reference TRBV9 and TRBJ1-3, the full variable domain reads DSGVTQTPKHLITATGQRVTLRCSPRSGDLSVYWYQQSLDQGLQFLIQYYNGEERAKGNILERFSAQQFPDLHSELNLSSLELGDSALYFCASSSPRGQGGNTIYFGEGSWLTVV.

The chain combines TRBV10-3 with TRBJ2-1; D is uncertain. The V end was cut by 0 bases, the J end by 2 bases, with 8 bases between. Per germline, CDR1 ENHRY and CDR2 SYGVKD. There are 15 residues in the CDR3. In nucleotides, the CDR3 is TGTGCCATCAGTGAGTCGGCAGGAACCTACAATGAGCAGTTCTTC. It codes for CAISESAGTYNEQFF.

The J gene is TRBJ2-1, the V gene TRBV9, with 11 bases aligning to TRBD2. Trimming removed 4 bases from V and 4 bases from J; junction bases left unmatched: 4. The CDR3 is 15 amino acids. The germline V gene encodes CDR1 SGDLS and CDR2 YYNGEE. The CDR3 protein is CASSQGLAEYNEQFF. The CDR3 nucleotides read TGTGCCAGCAGCCAGGGACTAGCGGAGTACAATGAGCAGTTCTTC. Drawing the rest from reference TRBV9 and TRBJ2-1, the complete variable domain is DSGVTQTPKHLITATGQRVTLRCSPRSGDLSVYWYQQSLDQGLQFLIQYYNGEERAKGNILERFSAQQFPDLHSELNLSSLELGDSALYFCASSQGLAEYNEQFFGPGTRLTVL.

The chain links TRBV4-1 to TRBJ1-5; tentative D call: TRBD1 (5 bases). Trimming shortened V by 4 bases and J by 5 bases, and 18 bases separated the two germline ends. The CDR3 length is 16 residues. In germline, CDR1 is MGHRA, CDR2 YSYEKL. CDR3 nucleotide sequence: TGCGCCAGCAGCCGGACGCCCGGGGGGGATTATCAGCCCCAGCATTTT. This translates into CASSRTPGGDYQPQHF.

This clone was seen only once. The rearrangement uses TRBV19 and TRBJ2-1; 11 bases are a match to TRBD2. The germline CDR1 and CDR2 sequences are LNHDA and SQIVND (reference sequence). The CDR3 consists of 17 residues. J gave up 10 bases and V 3 bases, and 14 bases lay outside the gene matches. DNA for the CDR3: TGTGCCAGTAGTATCGGGTGGGAACTAGCGGGAGCGTGGGAGCAGTTCTTC. Residues: CASSIGWELAGAWEQFF.

The V gene is TRBV30, the J gene TRBJ1-5; the D is unclear. With 2 bases removed from V and 3 bases from J, the gap between germline ends came to 11 bases. The V gene's germline CDR1 is GTSNPN and CDR2 SVGIG (reference sequence). The CDR3 spans 14 residues. The DNA of the CDR3 is TGTGCCTGGAGTTCTGACGCCAACAATCAGCCCCAGCATTTT. Residues: CAWSSDANNQPQHF.

The chain has TRBV7-9 and TRBJ2-2, with 10 bases lining up with TRBD2. V lost 3 bases to trimming and J lost 4 bases; unmatched junction nucleotides: 2. The CDR3 runs to 15 residues. Germline assignment: CDR1 SEHNR and CDR2 FQNEAQ (reference sequence). The CDR3 sequence: CASSFRLAGTGELFF. CDR3 DNA sequence: TGTGCCAGCAGCTTTCGACTAGCGGGCACCGGGGAGCTGTTTTTT.

The genes are TRBV4-1 and TRBJ2-7; TRBD2 aligns across 8 bases. CDR3 size: 17 residues. The V segment lost 0 bases and the J segment 7 bases; nucleotides outside the gene matches: 14. CDR1 and CDR2 (germline): MGHRA, YSYEKL. CDR3 sequence reads: CASSQDWLGTSPWEQYV. As DNA, the CDR3 is TGCGCCAGCAGCCAAGATTGGTTAGGGACTAGTCCATGGGAGCAGTACGTC.